Reported below is one T cell receptor beta chain. V was clipped by 0 bases and J by 5 bases, with 17 bases between them. Per germline, CDR1 SGHTA and CDR2 FQGNSA. The CDR3 covers 16 residues. Sequencing was performed with immunoSEQ multiplex PCR; in TCRdb, only in-frame clones are kept and a portion is missing. Of some 74,000 clones listed, 70% to 90% were seen once; the top ten hold 25% to 35%. This sample is drawn from a study of blood T cell repertoires in COVID-19. Study as a whole: Samples came from the United States, Italy and Spain, spanning acute and convalescent COVID-19. T cells, B-cell-depleted T cells, or PBMCs provided the cDNA or gDNA that served as material.

The chain combines TRBV7-2 with TRBJ2-7, with a weak D call TRBD1 (6 bases). This receptor was obtained from a man aged 50 to 60 with acute or convalescent COVID-19. The sample taken for sequencing was peripheral blood. As DNA, the CDR3 is TGTGCCAGCAGCTTAGCGCGTTGGCAGGGGATAAACGAGCAGTACTTC. This translates into CASSLARWQGINEQYF.